These 32 T cell receptor beta chains share one sample of origin, sequenced in a study of T cell repertoires in cytomegalovirus infection. From the reads, TCRdb called clonotypes with MiXCR, one entry per CDR3 protein. The sample lists roughly 310,000 distinct CDR3 sequences, about a sixth occurring once. The specimen sequenced was PBMCs. These receptors all come from a human donor in good health (CMV status not recorded). Some clones in this sample may be carry-over from other donors' samples.

This clonotype was seen only a few times. The DNA is left out, because the CDR3 cannot be placed on it with certainty; the CDR3 is given as TCRdb lists it. The rearrangement uses TRBV12-3 or TRBV12-4 and TRBJ1-4. The CDR3 has 14 amino acids, counting both end residues. The CDR3 is CASSLGSTSEKLFF.

This sequence joins TRBV24-1 and TRBJ2-5; 8 bases align to TRBD1. The CDR3 has 16 residues. Germline V gene lookup returns CDR1 KGHDR and CDR2 SFDVKD. The V and J ends lost 7 bases and 1 base, in that order; junction bases with no gene match: 10. CDR3 amino acids: CATSDGDRRGQETQYF. In DNA form, the CDR3 reads TGTGCCACCAGCGACGGGGACAGGAGGGGCCAAGAGACCCAGTACTTC.

With regard to this clonotype: This may stem from a read error, because a much larger clone lies one nucleotide away. V and J are TRBV12-3 or TRBV12-4 and TRBJ1-1, with D unresolved. The CDR3 is made up of 12 amino acids. For the CDR3, the DNA is TGTGCCAGCAGCTCGGGCCTCACTGTAGCTTTCTTT. Protein sequence: CASSSGLTVAFF.

The chain carries TRBV28 and TRBJ2-5; D is perhaps TRBD1 (6 bases). The V end was cut by 5 bases, the J end by 5 bases, with 21 bases between. The CDR3 consists of 16 residues. Germline CDR1 MDHEN, CDR2 SYDVKM. Here the CDR3 reads CASSVHTGSRKETQYF. The CDR3, as DNA: TGTGCCAGCAGTGTCCACACAGGGAGTAGGAAGGAGACCCAGTACTTC. The complete variable domain, with remaining parts taken from reference TRBV28 and TRBJ2-5, reads DVKVTQSSRYLVKRTGEKVFLECVQDMDHENMFWYRQDPGLGLRLIYFSYDVKMKEKGDIPEGYSVSREKKERFSLILESASTNQTSMYLCASSVHTGSRKETQYFGPGTRLLVL.

This clonotype has a count of ten or more. The rearrangement joins TRBV7-8 to TRBJ1-2; D gene uncertain. Germline loops: CDR1 SGHVS, CDR2 FQNEAQ. CDR3 length equals 13 residues. Trimming stripped 3 bases from V and 2 bases from J, with 7 bases between. CDR3 sequence reads: CASSFMQNYGYTF. CDR3 coding DNA: TGTGCCAGCAGCTTTATGCAAAACTATGGCTACACCTTC.

This clonotype was seen a few times. The chain recombines TRBV10-3 with TRBJ2-1; 14 positions agree with TRBD2. CDR1 and CDR2 (germline): ENHRY, SYGVKD. CDR3 length: 17 amino acids. The CDR3 DNA reads as TGTGCGATCCATGGAGGGACTAGCGGGGGCTCCTACAATGAGCAGTTCTTC. As protein: CAIHGGTSGGSYNEQFF.

This clonotype was counted ten times or more. The chain has TRBV28 and TRBJ2-3; 8 positions match TRBD2. Germline values: CDR1 MDHEN, CDR2 SYDVKM. This CDR3 region has 16 residues. Trimming took 5 bases from V and 1 from J; bases not matched to a gene: 8. CDR3 protein: CASSTLAGRGTDTQYF. CDR3 coding DNA: TGTGCCAGCAGTACCTTAGCGGGGAGAGGCACAGATACGCAGTATTTT. Using reference TRBV28 and TRBJ2-3 for the parts outside the CDR3, the full variable domain is DVKVTQSSRYLVKRTGEKVFLECVQDMDHENMFWYRQDPGLGLRLIYFSYDVKMKEKGDIPEGYSVSREKKERFSLILESASTNQTSMYLCASSTLAGRGTDTQYFGPGTRLTVL.

This clonotype was counted ten times or more. V gene TRBV7-2 combines with J gene TRBJ2-1, with 8 nucleotides matching TRBD2. The CDR3 is made up of 16 amino acids. V was clipped by 5 bases and J by 4 bases; unmatched bases: 10. Germline CDR1 reads SGHTA; CDR2 reads FQGNSA. The CDR3 sequence: CASSIDTSGGYNEQFF. The CDR3 DNA sequence: TGTGCCAGCAGCATAGATACTAGCGGCGGTTACAATGAGCAGTTCTTC.

There are a few counts of this clonotype. The chain carries TRBV19 and TRBJ2-3; D is ambiguous. Germline CDR1 reads LNHDA; CDR2 reads SQIVND (reference sequence). The CDR3 is 12 amino acids. V was cut by 5 bases and J by 1 base, with 4 bases left in between. The CDR3 bases are TGTGCCAGTAGTGCTCGCACAGATACGCAGTATTTT. Translated, it gives CASSARTDTQYF.

This clonotype has a count of ten or more. The chain links TRBV7-9 to TRBJ2-7; weak D call: TRBD1 (6 bases). Trimming pared 5 bases from V and 3 bases from J, leaving 17 bases between. Germline values: CDR1 SEHNR, CDR2 FQNEAQ (reference sequence). The CDR3 consists of 15 residues. CDR3 sequence reads: CASSPGQIRGYEQYF. The CDR3 bases are TGTGCCAGCAGCCCAGGACAGATACGGGGCTACGAGCAGTACTTC.

This clonotype was seen only a few times. The chain links TRBV7-6 to TRBJ2-1; 7 bases line up with TRBD1. CDR3 length: 15 amino acids. Losses at the gene ends were 5 bases for V and 4 bases for J; bases not matched to a gene: 8. Germline CDR1 SGHVS, CDR2 FNYEAQ. The CDR3 region has the DNA TGTGCCAGCAGCACCGGACAGGCTCCGTACAATGAGCAGTTCTTC. Amino acids: CASSTGQAPYNEQFF.

A few counts support this clonotype. The genes are TRBV28 and TRBJ1-1; D unclear. Trimming took off 6 bases at V and 1 base at J, with 12 bases between the two ends. This CDR3 has 14 amino acids. Per germline, CDR1 MDHEN and CDR2 SYDVKM. This chain's CDR3 is CASSPIRGNTEAFF. In DNA form, the CDR3 reads TGTGCCAGCAGCCCTATTAGAGGGAACACTGAAGCTTTCTTT.

This rearrangement joins TRBV27 to TRBJ2-3; a weak D match, TRBD2 (6 bases). With 7 bases removed from V and 2 bases from J, the gap between germline ends came to 13 bases. Germline V gives CDR1 MNHEY, CDR2 SMNVEV (reference sequence). The CDR3 covers 14 residues. The CDR3 loop is CASNSWGDTDTQYF. CDR3 in DNA: TGTGCCAGCAATTCGTGGGGGGACACAGATACGCAGTATTTT.

This clonotype was counted only a few times. The V call is TRBV5-6, the J call TRBJ2-7, with D maybe TRBD2 (6 bases). Germline V lookup: CDR1 SGHDT, CDR2 YYEEEE. CDR3 size: 15 residues. Between the trimmed V and J ends, which lost 2 bases and 0 bases, there was a span of 12 bases. The CDR3 here is CASSFALAGSYEQYF. In nucleotides, the CDR3 is TGTGCCAGCAGCTTTGCACTAGCCGGCTCCTACGAGCAGTACTTC.

This clonotype turned up a few times. The chain employs TRBV20-1 and TRBJ1-5; D remains unclear. Germline loops: CDR1 DFQATT, CDR2 SNEGSKA (reference sequence). The V gene lost 6 bases and the J gene lost 1 base, with 10 bases spanning the gap. The CDR3 consists of 13 residues. Here the CDR3 reads CSAGGSSNQPQHF. The CDR3 DNA is TGCAGTGCCGGAGGAAGCAGCAATCAGCCCCAGCATTTT.

The rearrangement links TRBV20-1 to TRBJ2-1; 8 nucleotides line up with TRBD2. J gave up 5 bases and V 1 base, and 7 bases lay outside the gene matches. Germline CDR1 DFQATT, CDR2 SNEGSKA (reference sequence). The CDR3 contains 15 residues. The chain's CDR3 is CSARGSGGHDNEQFF. In DNA form, the CDR3 reads TGCAGTGCTAGAGGCTCGGGGGGGCACGACAATGAGCAGTTCTTC.

The chain uses TRBV2 and TRBJ2-5; D is unclear. With 1 base removed from V and 4 bases from J, the gap between germline ends came to 13 bases. This CDR3 comprises 15 residues. From germline, CDR1 is SNHLY and CDR2 FYNNEI. The CDR3 DNA follows: TGTGCCAGCAGTGAAGGGGGTGTGAGGTTAGAGACCCAGTACTTC. As protein: CASSEGGVRLETQYF.

DNA for the CDR3: TGTGCCAGTCAAAGGGCCGACAGTCCCCCGGATGGCTACACCTTC. This gives the protein CASQRADSPPDGYTF. The V call is TRBV19, the J call TRBJ1-2, with D maybe TRBD1 (5 bases). Germline CDR1 LNHDA, CDR2 SQIVND (reference sequence). With 8 bases removed from V and 6 bases from J, the gap between germline ends came to 22 bases. The CDR3 covers 15 residues.

This clonotype was recorded a few times. This chain joins TRBV28 and TRBJ1-2; no clear D. The CDR3 extends over 14 amino acids. The germline V gene has CDR1 MDHEN and CDR2 SYDVKM. V was shortened by 6 bases and J by 5 bases, with 16 bases between the two germline ends. The CDR3, as DNA: TGTGCCAGCAGGCGCATCGGACCCGCATATGGCTACACCTTC. It is translated as CASRRIGPAYGYTF.

This clonotype was seen only a few times. This sequence joins TRBV29-1 and TRBJ2-7; D is ambiguous. Trimming cost V 1 base and J 2 bases, with 6 bases left between them. CDR3 size: 12 residues. Per the germline V gene, CDR1 is SQVTM and CDR2 is ANQGSEA. The CDR3, as DNA: TGCAGCGTTGAAGCTAAACCCTACGAGCAGTACTTC. It yields the protein CSVEAKPYEQYF.

The genes are TRBV9 and TRBJ1-3, with no clear D. The CDR3 spans 13 residues. Trimming left V 8 bases short and J 4 bases short, with 13 bases between. Germline V gene sequence: CDR1 SGDLS, CDR2 YYNGEE. The CDR3 here is CASSTYAGNTIYF. Written as DNA, the CDR3 is TGTGCCAGTAGTACGTACGCCGGAAACACCATATATTTT.

The V and J genes are TRBV20-1 and TRBJ1-2; D gene ambiguous. Germline assignment: CDR1 DFQATT and CDR2 SNEGSKA (reference sequence). The CDR3 is 13 amino acids. Trimming left V 4 bases short and J 7 bases short, with 16 bases between. The CDR3 DNA sequence: TGCAGTGCTACTCGCCAGGCGTGGGGTGGCTACACCTTC. Amino acids: CSATRQAWGGYTF.

The sample holds many counts of this clonotype. This chain uses TRBV4-1 with TRBJ1-5; 7 positions agree with TRBD1. V dropped 0 bases and J dropped 0; count of bases not matched to a gene: 2. Germline V lookup: CDR1 MGHRA, CDR2 YSYEKL. CDR3 size: 16 residues. The CDR3 DNA is TGCGCCAGCAGCCAAGATCCAGGGGGTAGCAATCAGCCCCAGCATTTT. Translating gives CASSQDPGGSNQPQHF.

This clonotype has ten or more counts. The CDR3, as DNA: TGTGCCAGCAGCTTCTCGGGGGGGGCAGATACGCAGTATTTT. Residues: CASSFSGGADTQYF. The genes are TRBV7-2 and TRBJ2-3; the match to TRBD2 covers 8 bases. The CDR3 consists of 14 residues. The germline CDR1 and CDR2 sequences are SGHTA and FQGNSA. J lost 4 bases, V lost 3 bases, and 3 bases had no gene match.

The table lists this clonotype with many counts. The chain employs TRBV6-6 and TRBJ1-1, with D hard to call. The V gene's germline CDR1 is MNHNY and CDR2 SVGAGI (reference sequence). The V and J ends lost 0 bases and 6 bases respectively, with 11 bases between them. This CDR3 has 14 amino acids. The CDR3 loop is CASSYSTGDAEAFF. Here the CDR3 DNA reads TGTGCCAGCAGTTACTCGACCGGCGACGCTGAAGCTTTCTTT.

This clonotype was picked up a small number of times. V usage is TRBV12-3 or TRBV12-4 and J usage is TRBJ2-5; no firm D call. Trimming removed 5 bases from V and 5 bases from J, with 9 bases in between. The CDR3 totals 12 residues. In nucleotides, the CDR3 is TGTGCCAGCAGTGGCCGATGGGAGACCCAGTACTTC. Amino acid sequence: CASSGRWETQYF.

This clonotype turned up a few times. V gene TRBV6-5 combines with J gene TRBJ2-4; no reliable D call. Germline V gene data show CDR1 as MNHEY and CDR2 as SVGAGI. V was cut by 3 bases and J by 0 bases, with 12 bases left in between. There are 16 residues in the CDR3. The CDR3 bases are TGTGCCAGCAGTTATCGGGCAACTCTAGCCAAAAACATTCAGTACTTC. Protein sequence: CASSYRATLAKNIQYF.

The chain employs TRBV6-5 and TRBJ1-3, with 7 bases identical to TRBD1. V trimming: 0 bases; J trimming: 0 bases; junction bases outside the gene matches: 8. Germline CDR1 MNHEY, CDR2 SVGAGI. The CDR3 sequence is 18 residues long. In nucleotides, the CDR3 is TGTGCCAGCAGTTACTCGCGGACAGGTCTACACTCTGGAAACACCATATATTTT. It encodes CASSYSRTGLHSGNTIYF.

This clonotype was picked up many times. The V call is TRBV12-3 or TRBV12-4, the J call TRBJ1-2, with TRBD1 as a possible D gene (5 bases). The CDR3 is 14 amino acids. V was cut by 7 bases and J by 0 bases, with 12 bases left in between. CDR3 in amino acids: CASTPGKANYGYTF. CDR3 DNA: TGTGCCAGCACACCAGGGAAAGCTAACTATGGCTACACCTTC.

This clonotype turned up a few times. This sequence joins TRBV6-1 and TRBJ1-6; TRBD1 might be the D (5 bases). The germline V gene has CDR1 MNHNS and CDR2 SASEGT. V was shortened by 4 bases and J by 7 bases, with 14 bases between the two germline ends. CDR3 length equals 15 residues. Here the CDR3 DNA reads TGTGCCAGCAGTGCCGCGGGGGGGAAGAATTCACCCCTCCACTTT. Residues: CASSAAGGKNSPLHF.

This clonotype was detected ten times or more. The rearrangement joins TRBV20-1 to TRBJ1-5; the match to TRBD1 covers 8 bases. CDR3 length equals 14 residues. Germline assignment: CDR1 DFQATT and CDR2 SNEGSKA (reference sequence). V lost 2 bases and J lost 5; bases outside the gene matches: 5. CDR3 coding DNA: TGCAGTGCTAGATCCGGACAGGGTGATCAGCCCCAGCATTTT. Translation gives CSARSGQGDQPQHF.

In this sample, this clonotype turned up a few times. V gene TRBV7-9 combines with J gene TRBJ2-3; unclear D gene. CDR3 size: 17 residues. Germline V gene data show CDR1 as SEHNR and CDR2 as FQNEAQ (reference sequence). V dropped 1 base and J dropped 7 bases, with 21 bases sitting between them. CDR3 sequence: CASSLVVSWPTMHTQYF. DNA of the CDR3: TGTGCCAGCAGCTTAGTGGTCTCGTGGCCAACCATGCATACGCAGTATTTT.